These T cell receptor beta chains were read from a single sample in a study of identical twins. One entry per CDR3 protein, called by TCRdb with MiXCR from the 5' RACE reads. This repertoire shows about 460,000 distinct CDR3 sequences, 11% to 15% found once; its top ten account for more than 0.5%. This same sample was also taken into another study, of yellow fever vaccine responses in identical twins.

Sequenced input: CD4+ T cells sorted from blood. Every receptor here comes from a young woman in good health. Each CDR3 is given with its conserved first and last residue. A D gene is named only where the DNA matches it firmly. For some rows the clone size is stated as once, few or many, or as a class when expanded; others skip it.

-	TRBV19	TRBD2	TRBJ2-2	21	CASTATPPKGRLAENTGELFF	TGTGCCAGTACCGCTACCCCCCCAAAGGGTCGACTAGCGGAGAACACCGGGGAGCTGTTTTTT
-	TRBV20-1	-	TRBJ2-1	11	CSAGGWREQFF	TGCAGTGCTGGGGGTTGGCGTGAGCAGTTCTTC
many	TRBV4-3	TRBD2	TRBJ2-3	16	CASSQDLAGGSDTQYF	TGCGCCAGCAGCCAAGATCTAGCGGGAGGGTCAGATACGCAGTATTTT
few	TRBV28	-	TRBJ2-5	15	CASSPTQWTTETQYF	TGTGCCAGCAGTCCGACCCAATGGACTACGGAGACCCAGTACTTC
-	TRBV20-1	-	TRBJ2-1	16	CSAKSAGTPSYNEQFF	TGCAGTGCTAAAAGCGCCGGGACTCCGTCCTACAATGAGCAGTTCTTC
-	TRBV12-3/TRBV12-4	TRBD1	TRBJ2-7	14	CASSTGTGEKEQYF	TGTGCCAGCAGTACCGGGACAGGGGAGAAAGAGCAGTACTTC
few	TRBV7-2	TRBD2	TRBJ2-1	17	CASSLMILAEAAHEQFF	TGTGCCAGCAGCCTGATGATTCTAGCGGAGGCCGCGCATGAGCAGTTCTTC
many	TRBV15	TRBD1	TRBJ2-7	20	CATSRDFHPTGQASSYEQYF	TGTGCCACCAGCAGAGATTTTCATCCCACGGGACAGGCAAGCTCCTACGAGCAGTACTTC
few	TRBV29-1	-	TRBJ1-2	11	CSVVDHYGYTF	TGCAGCGTTGTCGACCACTATGGCTACACCTTC
-	TRBV7-3	TRBD1	TRBJ2-2	15	CASRPDRVSTGELFF	TGTGCCAGCAGACCCGACAGGGTTAGCACCGGGGAGCTGTTTTTT
-	TRBV20-1	-	TRBJ2-7	12	CSAGPGRDEQYF	TGCAGTGCTGGACCGGGAAGGGACGAGCAGTACTTC
few	TRBV7-3	TRBD2	TRBJ2-3	16	CASSLWASGGADTQYF	TGTGCCAGCAGCTTATGGGCTAGCGGGGGGGCGGATACGCAGTATTTT
-	TRBV5-1	TRBD2	TRBJ2-1	15	CASSLFSGGANEQFF	TGCGCCAGCAGCCTGTTTAGCGGGGGGGCGAATGAGCAGTTCTTC
few	TRBV9	TRBD1	TRBJ2-3	16	CASSVEGRGQGDTQYF	TGTGCCAGCAGCGTAGAGGGCAGGGGGCAGGGGGATACGCAGTATTTT
-	TRBV4-1	TRBD2	TRBJ2-2	15	CASTLGAGVTGELFF	TGCGCCAGCACCCTTGGCGCGGGGGTCACCGGGGAGCTGTTTTTT
-	TRBV5-7	-	TRBJ2-4	16	CASTRMGGWAKNIQYF	TGTGCCAGCACTCGAATGGGGGGCTGGGCCAAAAACATTCAGTACTTC
few	TRBV7-2	-	TRBJ2-1	13	CASSLAQGNEQFF	TGTGCCAGCAGCTTAGCGCAAGGTAATGAGCAGTTCTTC
few	TRBV29-1	-	TRBJ1-5	13	CSVAGVGNQPQHF	TGCAGCGTAGCGGGGGTTGGCAATCAGCCCCAGCATTTT
many	TRBV4-3	-	TRBJ2-7	14	CASSQDVGVYEQYF	TGCGCCAGCAGCCAAGATGTAGGGGTTTACGAGCAGTACTTC
many	TRBV2	TRBD2	TRBJ2-7	14	CASSGTSGRNEQYF	TGTGCCAGCAGTGGGACTAGCGGGAGGAACGAGCAGTACTTC
few	TRBV5-1	-	TRBJ2-5	14	CASSPGQIEETQYF	TGCGCCAGCAGCCCTGGACAGATTGAAGAGACCCAGTACTTC
few	TRBV7-2	TRBD1	TRBJ2-7	13	CASSIGGLGEQYF	TGTGCCAGCAGCATAGGGGGCCTGGGGGAGCAGTACTTC
many	TRBV12-3/TRBV12-4	-	TRBJ2-5	12	CASSPRRETQYF	TGTGCCAGCAGTCCGAGGAGGGAGACCCAGTACTTC
few	TRBV10-2	-	TRBJ2-4	17	CASSDFVAALAKNIQYF	TGCGCCAGCAGTGACTTTGTGGCGGCACTAGCCAAAAACATTCAGTACTTC
few	TRBV24-1	TRBD1	TRBJ2-1	15	CATSDPTGVNNEQFF	TGTGCCACCAGTGACCCGACAGGGGTTAACAATGAGCAGTTCTTC
few	TRBV18	TRBD2	TRBJ2-1	18	CASSPLSTSGGTYNEQFF	TGTGCCAGCTCACCTCTTTCGACTAGCGGGGGGACCTACAATGAGCAGTTCTTC
few	TRBV20-1	-	TRBJ2-7	12	CSAPGVTYEQYF	TGCAGTGCTCCAGGGGTCACCTACGAGCAGTACTTC
-	TRBV12-3/TRBV12-4	TRBD2	TRBJ2-5	18	CASRSELAGGMYQETQYF	TGTGCCAGCAGGAGCGAACTAGCGGGAGGGATGTACCAAGAGACCCAGTACTTC
few	TRBV7-2	TRBD1	TRBJ2-5	15	CASSIQTGGSETQYF	TGTGCCAGCAGCATCCAGACAGGGGGGAGCGAGACCCAGTACTTC
many	TRBV12-3/TRBV12-4	TRBD1	TRBJ2-1	15	CASSLRTGPYNEQFF	TGTGCCAGCAGTCTCCGGACAGGGCCCTACAATGAGCAGTTCTTC
-	TRBV6-5	TRBD2	TRBJ2-3	13	CASSFGLASTQYF	TGTGCCAGCAGTTTCGGACTAGCCAGCACGCAGTATTTT
-	TRBV20-1	TRBD2	TRBJ2-1	15	CSAKPGLAGYNEQFF	TGCAGTGCTAAGCCTGGACTAGCGGGATACAATGAGCAGTTCTTC
few	TRBV24-1	-	TRBJ1-5	18	CATRTIPNSTNSNQPQHF	TGTGCCACCAGAACTATTCCGAACAGCACTAATAGCAATCAGCCCCAGCATTTT
-	TRBV10-3	-	TRBJ2-5	13	CATSPTSQETQYF	TGTGCCACGAGCCCGACTAGTCAAGAGACCCAGTACTTC
-	TRBV12-3/TRBV12-4	TRBD2	TRBJ2-7	15	CASSLSGGQTYEQYF	TGTGCCAGCAGTTTAAGCGGGGGGCAGACCTACGAGCAGTACTTC
few	TRBV20-1	-	TRBJ1-5	15	CSARERLNSNQPQHF	TGCAGTGCTAGAGAACGGTTAAATAGCAATCAGCCCCAGCATTTT
many	TRBV5-1	TRBD1	TRBJ2-5	16	CASSNQDRVGQETQYF	TGCGCCAGCAGCAACCAAGACAGGGTAGGGCAAGAGACCCAGTACTTC
few	TRBV14	-	TRBJ2-5	15	CASSQDRQRWETQYF	TGTGCCAGCAGCCAAGATCGGCAGCGGTGGGAGACCCAGTACTTC
few	TRBV3-1	TRBD1	TRBJ2-5	15	CASSPRDRGTETQYF	TGTGCCAGCAGCCCTAGGGACAGGGGGACGGAGACCCAGTACTTC
few	TRBV2	-	TRBJ2-3	12	CASQGRTDTQYF	TGTGCCAGCCAGGGCCGCACAGATACGCAGTATTTT
many	TRBV24-1	TRBD2	TRBJ2-2	14	CATALAGPTGELFF	TGTGCCACCGCCCTAGCGGGACCCACCGGGGAGCTGTTTTTT
few	TRBV4-1	-	TRBJ2-2	16	CASSPTSQGIAGELFF	TGCGCCAGCAGCCCCACAAGCCAGGGTATCGCCGGGGAGCTGTTTTTT